The entry that follows covers one T cell receptor beta chain sequence. The CDR3 has 12 residues. The V gene lost 4 bases and the J gene lost 5 bases, with 8 bases spanning the gap. Germline loops: CDR1 KGHSH, CDR2 LQKENI. The data originate from a study of T cell responses to AZD1222 COVID-19 vaccine. Study-level background: Analyses pooled second doses at about 4 or about 12 weeks.

TCRdb keeps only in-frame clones here, not all; method: immunoSEQ multiplex PCR. The top ten clones hold over 2.5% of a sample with roughly 120,000 clones, 90% to 95% of them seen once. The sample consisted of peripheral blood, taken on day 0 of AZD1222 vaccination. This sequence was found in an adult in good health. V gene TRBV18 combines with J gene TRBJ1-1; D is possibly TRBD1 (6 bases). As DNA, the CDR3 is TGTGCCAGCTCACTACAGGGAACTGAAGCTTTCTTT. Its protein is CASSLQGTEAFF.